These 24 T cell receptor beta chains share one sample of origin, sequenced in a study of human T cells and chemical hapten exposure. MiXCR, run by TCRdb on the RACE reads, gives a single entry per CDR3 protein. The profile shows approximately 45,000 distinct CDR3 sequences, 3.5% to 4.5% of them singletons. Time point given: healthy volunteer bleed at 2 weeks. Unfractionated whole blood yielded the extracted total RNA. The specimen was whole blood. The receptors originated from a female donor in good health. Some clones in this sample may be carry-over from other donors' samples.

This clonotype showed up many times. The chain combines TRBV14 with TRBJ2-3; the D is unclear. CDR1 and CDR2 from the germline V gene are SGHDN and FVKESK. The CDR3 is 17 residues long. Trimming took off 4 bases at V and 2 bases at J, with 19 bases between the two ends. CDR3 in DNA: TGTGCCAGCAGCCTTTTGGACGGCTTCAATCCCACAGATACGCAGTATTTT. It translates to CASSLLDGFNPTDTQYF. The full variable domain, its missing parts supplied by reference TRBV14 and TRBJ2-3, is EAGVTQFPSHSVIEKGQTVTLRCDPISGHDNLYWYRRVMGKEIKFLLHFVKESKQDESGMPNNRFLAERTGGTYSTLKVQPAELEDSGVYFCASSLLDGFNPTDTQYFGPGTRLTVL.

The genes are TRBV12-3 or TRBV12-4 and TRBJ2-1, with a possible D match to TRBD2 (7 bases). CDR3 size: 15 residues. The V end lost 4 bases, the J end lost 4 bases, and 14 bases lay between the germline ends. The CDR3 is CASSSSRGGYNEQFF. The DNA of the CDR3 is TGTGCCAGCAGTTCGTCGAGGGGGGGGTACAATGAGCAGTTCTTC.

This clonotype was counted many times. This rearrangement joins TRBV11-1 to TRBJ1-2; D call uncertain. Trimming removed 5 bases from V and 6 bases from J, with 13 bases in between. Germline loops: CDR1 SGHAT, CDR2 FQDESV (reference sequence). The CDR3 contains 13 residues. The CDR3 sequence is CASSPPGADGYTF. DNA for the CDR3: TGTGCCAGCAGCCCCCCGGGCGCAGATGGCTACACCTTC. The full variable domain, with the rest looked up from reference TRBV11-1 and TRBJ1-2, is EAEVAQSPRYKITEKSQAVAFWCDPISGHATLYWYRQILGQGPELLVQFQDESVVDDSQLPKDRFSAERLKGVDSTLKIQPAELGDSAMYLCASSPPGADGYTFGSGTRLTVV.

About this clonotype itself: Given a much more abundant clone one base away, this may be a read error. J is TRBJ1-4 and V is TRBV7-9; D might be TRBD1 (5 bases). In germline, CDR1 is SEHNR, CDR2 FQNEAQ (reference sequence). CDR3 length: 15 residues. V was clipped by 4 bases and J by 8 bases, with 17 bases between them. The CDR3 sequence is CASSSGEGKREKLFF. Written as DNA, the CDR3 is TGTGCCAGCAGCTCCGGAGAGGGGAAGAGGGAAAAACTGTTTTTT.

The table lists this clonotype with many counts. This chain uses TRBV20-1 with TRBJ1-2, with 8 bases identical to TRBD1. The CDR3 contains 13 residues. Germline-derived CDR1 and CDR2 are DFQATT and SNEGSKA (reference sequence). V gave up 5 bases and J gave up 10 bases; unmatched junction bases: 12. CDR3 in amino acids: CSAPGQASSPYTF. For the CDR3, the DNA is TGCAGTGCTCCGGGACAGGCATCATCTCCCTACACCTTC.

The table lists this clonotype with a few counts. The chain combines TRBV29-1 with TRBJ1-1, with a weak D call TRBD1 (6 bases). The V gene's germline CDR1 is SQVTM and CDR2 ANQGSEA. Trimming pared 5 bases from V and 4 bases from J, leaving 11 bases between. The CDR3 is 12 residues long. The CDR3 nucleotides are TGCAGCGTTAAAAGGGGGGCCACTGAAGCTTTCTTT. It encodes CSVKRGATEAFF.

The V gene is TRBV27, the J gene TRBJ2-4; 8 bases are a match to TRBD1. The V gene's germline CDR1 is MNHEY and CDR2 SMNVEV (reference sequence). V gave up 5 bases and J gave up 1 base; unmatched junction bases: 1. The length of the CDR3 is 14 residues. CDR3 nucleotide sequence: TGTGCCAGCAGTACAGGGGGGGCCAAAAACATTCAGTACTTC. Translated: CASSTGGAKNIQYF.

This clonotype came up many times. This chain uses TRBV19 with TRBJ1-2; no clear D gene. V was cut by 8 bases and J by 5 bases, with 15 bases left in between. This CDR3 has 13 amino acids. The germline gives CDR1 LNHDA, CDR2 SQIVND (reference sequence). The CDR3 sequence: CASRAEEVYGYTF. The CDR3 coding sequence is TGTGCCAGTCGCGCGGAGGAGGTTTATGGCTACACCTTC.

This clonotype was observed many times. V gene TRBV27 combines with J gene TRBJ2-7, with D perhaps given as TRBD1 or TRBD2 (5 bases each). The ends were cut back, 2 bases at V and 2 bases at J, with 13 bases in the middle. CDR1 MNHEY and CDR2 SMNVEV come from the germline V gene (reference sequence). There are 15 residues in the CDR3. The CDR3 sequence is CASSLGQGTTYEQYF. As DNA, the CDR3 is TGTGCCAGCAGTTTAGGACAAGGGACCACCTACGAGCAGTACTTC.

This clonotype was recorded many times. The chain combines TRBV16 with TRBJ1-2; D unresolved. The CDR3 totals 13 residues. The ends were cut back, 2 bases at V and 6 bases at J, with 10 bases in the middle. Germline V gene sequence: CDR1 KGHSY, CDR2 FQNENV. The CDR3 bases are TGTGCCAGCAGCCAAAGCGTACCCCATGGCTACACCTTC. It specifies CASSQSVPHGYTF.

The chain couples TRBV27 to TRBJ1-5, with 9 bases that match TRBD1. V was clipped by 6 bases and J by 0 bases; unmatched bases: 9. The CDR3 length is 17 residues. Germline-derived CDR1 and CDR2 are MNHEY and SMNVEV (reference sequence). CDR3 in amino acids: CASRWDREFYSNQPQHF. CDR3 coding DNA: TGTGCCAGCAGGTGGGACAGGGAATTCTATAGCAATCAGCCCCAGCATTTT.

This clonotype was counted at least ten times. The V and J genes are TRBV27 and TRBJ1-2, with 8 nucleotides matching TRBD1. This CDR3 spans 15 amino acids. Per germline, CDR1 MNHEY and CDR2 SMNVEV (reference sequence). J lost 3 bases, V lost 3 bases, and 6 bases had no gene match. CDR3: CASSFLAGGYYGYTF. DNA for the CDR3: TGTGCCAGCAGTTTTCTCGCAGGGGGCTACTATGGCTACACCTTC.

This clonotype has ten or more counts. V gene TRBV4-3 combines with J gene TRBJ2-3; D is unclear. V shed 4 bases and J shed 0 bases, with 11 bases lying between them. CDR1 and CDR2 (germline): LGHNA, YSLEER. This CDR3 spans 15 amino acids. CDR3 region: CASSRESSSTDTQYF. The CDR3 DNA reads TGCGCCAGCAGCCGAGAGAGTTCCAGCACAGATACGCAGTATTTT.

The sample holds many counts of this clonotype. V and J are TRBV9 and TRBJ1-1; weak D call: TRBD1 (5 bases). Germline CDR1 is SGDLS and CDR2 is YYNGEE. Trimming took off 3 bases at V and 11 bases at J, with 11 bases between the two ends. This CDR3 contains 11 residues. The CDR3 protein is CASSGPGGAFF. CDR3 in DNA: TGTGCCAGCAGCGGACCGGGGGGTGCTTTCTTT.

This clonotype was seen at least ten times. The CDR3 spells CASSWVSGRPGGAEAFF. DNA for the CDR3: TGTGCCAGCAGTTGGGTATCCGGGAGGCCGGGGGGTGCTGAAGCTTTCTTT. J is TRBJ1-1 and V is TRBV6-5; the D gene is possibly TRBD1 (5 bases). V was cut by 4 bases and J by 6 bases, with 24 bases left in between. Looked up from germline, CDR1 is MNHEY and CDR2 is SVGAGI. The CDR3 extends over 17 amino acids.

Many counts were recorded for this clonotype. The chain employs TRBV5-4 and TRBJ2-3, with a weak D call TRBD1 (7 bases). Between the trimmed V and J ends, which lost 7 bases and 1 base, there was a span of 16 bases. CDR1 is SGHNT and CDR2 is YYREEE in the germline V gene (reference sequence). This CDR3 has 15 residues. The CDR3 bases are TGTGCCAGCGCGCAGGGGGGTAGAGGCACAGATACGCAGTATTTT. It specifies CASAQGGRGTDTQYF.

This clonotype was seen repeatedly, ten times or more. The chain is built from TRBV6-5 and TRBJ1-5; D is perhaps TRBD1 (5 bases). Between the trimmed V and J ends, which lost 5 bases and 0 bases, there was a span of 8 bases. The CDR3 sequence is 14 residues long. Germline V CDR1 and CDR2: MNHEY, SVGAGI. CDR3 nucleotides: TGTGCCAGCAGTCGAGGGGATAGCAATCAGCCCCAGCATTTT. Protein: CASSRGDSNQPQHF.

The sample holds a few counts of this clonotype. The rearrangement joins TRBV20-1 to TRBJ2-3, with D possibly matching TRBD2 (5 bases). V lost 2 bases and J 7 bases, leaving 22 bases between the germline ends. CDR1 and CDR2 from the germline V gene are DFQATT and SNEGSKA (reference sequence). The CDR3 consists of 16 residues. The CDR3 nucleotides read TGCAGTGCTAGACGGAATAGGTCCCCGGACTCATATACGCAGTATTTT. Its protein is CSARRNRSPDSYTQYF.

This clonotype was observed at least ten times. The rearrangement joins TRBV7-3 to TRBJ2-1; perhaps TRBD2 as D (6 bases). The V and J ends lost 3 bases and 11 bases respectively, with 17 bases between them. Germline CDR1 and CDR2: SGHTA and FQGTGA. The CDR3 consists of 14 residues. The CDR3 loop is CASSLMRGDPKQFF. Written as DNA, the CDR3 is TGTGCCAGCAGCTTGATGCGGGGCGACCCGAAGCAGTTCTTC. The variable domain in full, completed from reference TRBV7-3 and TRBJ2-1, reads GAGVSQTPSNKVTEKGKYVELRCDPISGHTALYWYRQSLGQGPEFLIYFQGTGAADDSGLPNDRFFAVRPEGSVSTLKIQRTERGDSAVYLCASSLMRGDPKQFFGPGTRLTVL.

This clonotype was picked up many times. The chain couples TRBV7-9 to TRBJ2-1; D not certain. Germline-derived CDR1 and CDR2 are SEHNR and FQNEAQ (reference sequence). The CDR3 contains 15 residues. Trimming removed 0 bases from V and 6 bases from J, with 12 bases in between. The CDR3 coding sequence is TGTGCCAGCAGCTTAGCCTTATCAGTATTCAATGAGCAGTTCTTC. Amino acids: CASSLALSVFNEQFF.

In this sample, this clonotype turned up many times. CDR3 DNA: TGTGCCAGCAGTTTCAACAGCCTCCGAAAACTGTTTTTT. It translates to CASSFNSLRKLFF. The chain uses TRBV28 and TRBJ1-4; no definite D call. V lost 3 bases and J 10 bases, leaving 12 bases between the germline ends. From germline, CDR1 is MDHEN and CDR2 SYDVKM. CDR3 length equals 13 residues.

There are many counts of this clonotype. The chain carries TRBV7-2 and TRBJ1-1, with D unresolved. The CDR3 runs to 13 residues. V dropped 1 base and J dropped 10 bases, with 13 bases sitting between them. Per the germline V gene, CDR1 is SGHTA and CDR2 is FQGNSA. Here the CDR3 reads CASSLGNGIVAFF. The CDR3 nucleotides read TGTGCCAGCAGCTTAGGGAACGGGATAGTAGCTTTCTTT.

Only a few counts were recorded for this clonotype. This chain connects TRBV2 to TRBJ2-2; 7 nucleotides match TRBD1. The V gene's germline CDR1 is SNHLY and CDR2 FYNNEI. This CDR3 region has 14 residues. The junction had 4 bases not matched to a gene; V was cut back by 4 bases and J by 5 bases. The CDR3 coding sequence is TGTGCCAGCAGTGGACAGGGAAGTACCGGGGAGCTGTTTTTT. It codes for CASSGQGSTGELFF.

This clonotype has a count of ten or more. The chain couples TRBV20-1 to TRBJ1-5; D gene ambiguous. The CDR3 length is 15 residues. The germline V gene has CDR1 DFQATT and CDR2 SNEGSKA (reference sequence). Trimming pared 6 bases from V and 3 bases from J, leaving 18 bases between. CDR3 sequence (DNA): TGCAGTGCCCCTGAAGGTCTGGAGGACAATCAGCCCCAGCATTTT. Amino acid sequence: CSAPEGLEDNQPQHF.